This T cell receptor (beta chain) was retrieved from a study of blood T cell repertoires in COVID-19. Study details: The cDNA or gDNA used as material had been derived from T cells, B-cell-depleted T cells, or PBMCs.

Trimming left V 5 bases short and J 0 bases short, with 11 bases between. The CDR3 is 15 residues long. Germline V gives CDR1 SGHTA, CDR2 FQGNSA. The assay was immunoSEQ multiplex PCR, and TCRdb's table has in-frame clones only and misses some. The sample contains about 200,000 clones, around 89% of which appear only once. The chain is built from TRBV7-2 and TRBJ1-5; possible D gene TRBD1, 6 bases. The source material was PBMCs or T cells enriched from blood (not recorded which). This receptor was obtained from a man aged 30 to 45 who had recovered from COVID-19. The DNA for the CDR3 is TGTGCCAGCAGCAAACAGGGTACTAGCAATCAGCCCCAGCATTTT. Amino acids: CASSKQGTSNQPQHF.